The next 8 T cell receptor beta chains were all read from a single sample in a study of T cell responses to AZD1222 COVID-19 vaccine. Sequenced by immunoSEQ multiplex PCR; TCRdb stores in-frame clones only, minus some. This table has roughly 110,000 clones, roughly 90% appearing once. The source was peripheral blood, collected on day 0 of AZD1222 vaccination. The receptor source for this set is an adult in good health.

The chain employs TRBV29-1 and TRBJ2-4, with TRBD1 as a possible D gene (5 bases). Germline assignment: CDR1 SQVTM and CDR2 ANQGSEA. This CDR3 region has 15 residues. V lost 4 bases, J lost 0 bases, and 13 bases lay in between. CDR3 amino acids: CSVVSPRVAKNIQYF. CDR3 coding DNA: TGCAGCGTTGTCAGTCCCAGGGTAGCCAAAAACATTCAGTACTTC.

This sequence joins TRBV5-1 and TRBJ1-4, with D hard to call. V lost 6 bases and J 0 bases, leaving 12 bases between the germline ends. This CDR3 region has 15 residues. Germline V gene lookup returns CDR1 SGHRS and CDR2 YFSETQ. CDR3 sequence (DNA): TGCGCCAGCACTCTTATACCTGCAACTAATGAAAAACTGTTTTTT. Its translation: CASTLIPATNEKLFF. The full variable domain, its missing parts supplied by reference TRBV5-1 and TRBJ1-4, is KAGVTQTPRYLIKTRGQQVTLSCSPISGHRSVSWYQQTPGQGLQFLFEYFSETQRNKGNFPGRFSGRQFSNSRSEMNVSTLELGDSALYLCASTLIPATNEKLFFGSGTQLSVL.

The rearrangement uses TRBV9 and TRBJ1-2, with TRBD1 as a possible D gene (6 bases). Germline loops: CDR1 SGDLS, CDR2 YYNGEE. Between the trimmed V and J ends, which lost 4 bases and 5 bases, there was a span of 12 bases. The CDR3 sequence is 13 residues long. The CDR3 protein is CASSSEGGYGYTF. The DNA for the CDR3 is TGTGCCAGCAGCTCAGAGGGGGGTTATGGCTACACCTTC.

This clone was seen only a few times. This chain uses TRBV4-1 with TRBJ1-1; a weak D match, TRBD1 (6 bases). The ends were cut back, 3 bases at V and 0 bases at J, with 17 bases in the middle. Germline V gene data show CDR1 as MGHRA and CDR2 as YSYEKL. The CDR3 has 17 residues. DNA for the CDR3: TGCGCCAGCAGCCATACTCCAACAGGGCGCATGAACACTGAAGCTTTCTTT. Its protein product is CASSHTPTGRMNTEAFF.

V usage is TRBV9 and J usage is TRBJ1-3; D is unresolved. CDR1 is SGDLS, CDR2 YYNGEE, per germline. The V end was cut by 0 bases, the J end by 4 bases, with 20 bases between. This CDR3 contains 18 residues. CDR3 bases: TGTGCCAGCAGCGTAGAGGACCGTCCCGGACTGAGGGGAAACACCATATATTTT. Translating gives CASSVEDRPGLRGNTIYF. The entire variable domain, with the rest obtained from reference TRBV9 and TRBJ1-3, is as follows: DSGVTQTPKHLITATGQRVTLRCSPRSGDLSVYWYQQSLDQGLQFLIQYYNGEERAKGNILERFSAQQFPDLHSELNLSSLELGDSALYFCASSVEDRPGLRGNTIYFGEGSWLTVV.

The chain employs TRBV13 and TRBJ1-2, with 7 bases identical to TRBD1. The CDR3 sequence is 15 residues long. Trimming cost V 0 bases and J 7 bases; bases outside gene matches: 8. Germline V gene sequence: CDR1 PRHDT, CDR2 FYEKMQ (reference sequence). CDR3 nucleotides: TGTGCCAGCAGCTTAGGCCATAAGGGGGCTGTTGGCTACACCTTC. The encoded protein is CASSLGHKGAVGYTF.

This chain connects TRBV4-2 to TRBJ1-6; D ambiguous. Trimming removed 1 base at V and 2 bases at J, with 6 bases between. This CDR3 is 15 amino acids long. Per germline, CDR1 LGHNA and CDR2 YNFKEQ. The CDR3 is CASSQGIAYNSPLHF. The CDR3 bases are TGTGCCAGCAGCCAAGGTATAGCCTATAATTCACCCCTCCACTTT.

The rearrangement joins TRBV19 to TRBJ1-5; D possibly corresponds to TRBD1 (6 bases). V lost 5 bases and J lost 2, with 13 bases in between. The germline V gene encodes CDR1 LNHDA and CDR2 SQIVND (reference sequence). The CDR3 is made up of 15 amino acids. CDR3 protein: CASSWGRQGNQPQHF. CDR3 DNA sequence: TGTGCCAGTAGTTGGGGCAGACAGGGCAATCAGCCCCAGCATTTT.